This T cell receptor (beta chain) came from a study of human T cells and chemical hapten exposure. Looking at the study overall: On the upper back, patch tests were applied with 0.01% DPC and read at 6 days. General study results and limits: The donor cohort had alopecia, so its immune response may not match that of healthy people.

The CDR3 sequence is 16 residues long. Germline CDR1 SGHRS, CDR2 YFSETQ. Trimming removed 4 bases from V and 4 bases from J, with 21 bases in between. TCRdb re-called the RACE reads with MiXCR, one entry per CDR3 protein. The sample records approximately 110,000 distinct CDR3 sequences, 9.5% to 11% being singletons. This clonotype has just a few counts. The antigen remains undetermined. Time point indicated: patch test 1, 2 weeks after DPC sensitization. Described treatment: therapeutic diphenylcyclopropenone sensitization with weekly scalp DPC. The TCR sequence derives from a woman aged 40 to 50 with alopecia areata. Some clones in this sample may be carry-over from other donors' samples. The chain recombines TRBV5-1 with TRBJ2-7; TRBD2 is a possible D gene (7 bases). The sample was whole blood, taken in connection with sensitization to the hapten diphenylcyclopropenone (DPC). The CDR3 loop is CASSKEQGSGGYEQYF. The DNA for the CDR3 is TGCGCCAGCAGCAAGGAACAGGGCTCCGGGGGGTACGAGCAGTACTTC.